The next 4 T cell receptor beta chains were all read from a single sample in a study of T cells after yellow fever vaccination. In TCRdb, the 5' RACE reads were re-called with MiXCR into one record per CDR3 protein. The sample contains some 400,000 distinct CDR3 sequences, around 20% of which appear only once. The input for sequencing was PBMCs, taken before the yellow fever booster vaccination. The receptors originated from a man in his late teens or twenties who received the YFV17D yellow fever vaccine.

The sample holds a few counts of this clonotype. CDR3 amino acids: CASSLVGGNTNYGYTF. In DNA, the CDR3 is TGTGCCAGCAGCTTAGTGGGGGGAAATACTAACTATGGCTACACCTTC. The V and J genes are TRBV7-8 and TRBJ1-2, with a tentative D call TRBD1 (5 bases). Deletions cut 1 base from V and 0 bases from J, with 12 bases between. This CDR3 has 16 amino acids. Germline loops: CDR1 SGHVS, CDR2 FQNEAQ.

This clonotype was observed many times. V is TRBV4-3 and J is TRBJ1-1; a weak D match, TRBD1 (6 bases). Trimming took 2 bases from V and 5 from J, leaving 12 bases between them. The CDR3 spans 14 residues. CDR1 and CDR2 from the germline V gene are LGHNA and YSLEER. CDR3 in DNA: TGCGCCAGCAGCCAATCCAGGGGAAGGACTGAAGCTTTCTTT. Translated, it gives CASSQSRGRTEAFF.

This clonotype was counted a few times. CDR3 residues: CASSLAPSSNQPQHF. The CDR3 DNA is TGCGCCAGCAGCTTGGCCCCGAGTAGCAATCAGCCCCAGCATTTT. The chain uses TRBV5-1 and TRBJ1-5; D ambiguous. CDR3 length: 15 amino acids. CDR1 is SGHRS, CDR2 YFSETQ, per germline. V lost 0 bases and J 0 bases, leaving 7 bases between the germline ends.

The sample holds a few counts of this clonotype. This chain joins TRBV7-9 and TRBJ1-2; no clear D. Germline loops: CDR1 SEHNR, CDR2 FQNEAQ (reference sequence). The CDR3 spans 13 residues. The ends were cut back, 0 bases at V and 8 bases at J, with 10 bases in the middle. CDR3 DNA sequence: TGTGCCAGCAGCTTAGCGGAGGCCTACGGCTACACCTTC. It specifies CASSLAEAYGYTF. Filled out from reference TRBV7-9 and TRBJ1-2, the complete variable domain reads DTGVSQNPRHKITKRGQNVTFRCDPISEHNRLYWYRQTLGQGPEFLTYFQNEAQLEKSRLLSDRFSAERPKGSFSTLEIQRTEQGDSAMYLCASSLAEAYGYTFGSGTRLTVV.